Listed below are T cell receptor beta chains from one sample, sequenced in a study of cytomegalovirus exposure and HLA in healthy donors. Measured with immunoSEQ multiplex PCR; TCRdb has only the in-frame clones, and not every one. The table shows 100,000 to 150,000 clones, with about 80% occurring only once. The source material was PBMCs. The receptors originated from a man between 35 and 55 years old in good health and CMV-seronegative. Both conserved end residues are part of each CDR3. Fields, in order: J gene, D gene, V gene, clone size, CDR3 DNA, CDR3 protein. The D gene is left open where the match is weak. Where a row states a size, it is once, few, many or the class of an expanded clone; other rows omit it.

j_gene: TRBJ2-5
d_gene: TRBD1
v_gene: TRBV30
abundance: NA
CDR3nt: TGTGCCTGGACTGGACAGGGTCAAGAGACCCAGTACTTC
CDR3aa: CAWTGQGQETQYF

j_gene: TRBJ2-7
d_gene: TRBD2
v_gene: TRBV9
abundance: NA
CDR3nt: TGTGCCAGCAGCGTAGCTGGGACTAGCGGGTTATACGAGCAGTACTTC
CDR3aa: CASSVAGTSGLYEQYF

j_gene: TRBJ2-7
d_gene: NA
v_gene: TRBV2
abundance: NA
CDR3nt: TGTGCCAGCAGTGACGGACTCACCTACGAGCAGTACTTC
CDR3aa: CASSDGLTYEQYF

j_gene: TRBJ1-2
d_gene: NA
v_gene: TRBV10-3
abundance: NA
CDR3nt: TGTGCCATCAGTGGAACAGGTGGCTACACCTTC
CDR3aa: CAISGTGGYTF

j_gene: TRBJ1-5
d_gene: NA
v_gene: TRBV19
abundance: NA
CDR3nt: TGTGCCAGTAGTATAGAGGGGAGTAGCAATCAGCCCCAGCATTTT
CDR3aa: CASSIEGSSNQPQHF

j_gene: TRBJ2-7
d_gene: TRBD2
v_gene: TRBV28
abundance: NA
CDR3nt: TGTGCCAGCACCTCCGGGGGACTAGCGGGAGGACTAAGCTCCTACGAGCAGTACTTC
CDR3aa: CASTSGGLAGGLSSYEQYF

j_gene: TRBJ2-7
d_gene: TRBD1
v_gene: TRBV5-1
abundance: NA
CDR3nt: TGCGCCAGCAGCTTGGGGACCGGGACAGACGAGCAGTACTTC
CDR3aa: CASSLGTGTDEQYF

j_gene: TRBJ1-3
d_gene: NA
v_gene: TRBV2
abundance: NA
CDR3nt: TGTGCCAGCAGCACTGGACTGGGGGGAAACACCATATATTTT
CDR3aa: CASSTGLGGNTIYF

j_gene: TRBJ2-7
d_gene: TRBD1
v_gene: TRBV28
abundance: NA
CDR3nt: TGTGCCAGCAGCCATGGGACAGGGGTCCCCTACGAGCAGTACTTC
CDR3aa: CASSHGTGVPYEQYF

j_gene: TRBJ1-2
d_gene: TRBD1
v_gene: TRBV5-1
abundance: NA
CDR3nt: TGCGCCAGCAGCTTGGAACCTCCGGGACAGGGGGCGAAAGGCTACACCTTC
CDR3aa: CASSLEPPGQGAKGYTF

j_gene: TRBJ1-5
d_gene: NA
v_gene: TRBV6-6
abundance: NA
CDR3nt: TGTGCCAGCAGTCCCGGTGACTACGGGAATCAGCCCCAGCATTTT
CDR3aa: CASSPGDYGNQPQHF

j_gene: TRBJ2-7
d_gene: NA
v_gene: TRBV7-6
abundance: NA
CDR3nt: TGTGCCAGCAGCTTAGAAGGACACTCGACCCCCTACGAGCAGTACTTC
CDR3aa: CASSLEGHSTPYEQYF

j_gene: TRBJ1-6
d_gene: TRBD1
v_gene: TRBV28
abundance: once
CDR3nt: TGTGCCAGCAGTCCATGGACAGGGACCTCACCCCTCCACTTT
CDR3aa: CASSPWTGTSPLHF

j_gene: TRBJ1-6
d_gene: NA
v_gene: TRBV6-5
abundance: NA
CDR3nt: TGTGCCAGCAGTTACTCGATTCCAGGGAATTCACCCCTCCACTTT
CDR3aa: CASSYSIPGNSPLHF

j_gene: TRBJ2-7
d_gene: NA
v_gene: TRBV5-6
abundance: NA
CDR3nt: TGTGCCAGCAGCTTGGTGAGCTACGAGCAGTACTTC
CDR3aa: CASSLVSYEQYF

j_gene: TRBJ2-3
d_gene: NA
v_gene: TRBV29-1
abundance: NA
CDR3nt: TGCAGCGTCGACTCAACAGGGACAGATACGCAGTATTTT
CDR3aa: CSVDSTGTDTQYF

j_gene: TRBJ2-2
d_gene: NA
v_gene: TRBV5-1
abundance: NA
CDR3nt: TGCGCCAGCAGCTTGGGGGGAGCCGGGGAGCTGTTTTTT
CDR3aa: CASSLGGAGELFF

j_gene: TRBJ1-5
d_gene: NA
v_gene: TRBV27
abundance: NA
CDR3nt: TGTGCCAGCAGGGCTTTTAGCAATCAGCCCCAGCATTTT
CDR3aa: CASRAFSNQPQHF

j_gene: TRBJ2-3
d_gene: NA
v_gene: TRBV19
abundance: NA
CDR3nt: TGTGCCAGTAGTATATCTGCGCGGGCCCCAGATACGCAGTATTTT
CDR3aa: CASSISARAPDTQYF

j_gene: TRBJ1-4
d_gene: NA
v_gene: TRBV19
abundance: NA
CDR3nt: TGTGCCAGTAGTCCCTCTGTAGGCGACAGGTCTAATGAAAAACTGTTTTTT
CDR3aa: CASSPSVGDRSNEKLFF

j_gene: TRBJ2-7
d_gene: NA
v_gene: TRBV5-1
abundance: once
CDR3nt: TGCGCCAGCAGCTCCTTATCCAGCGGGTACGAGCAGTACTTC
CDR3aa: CASSSLSSGYEQYF

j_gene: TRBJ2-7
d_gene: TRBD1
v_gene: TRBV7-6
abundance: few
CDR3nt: TGTGCCAGCAGCCCCTCCGGGACAGCGATCTACGAGCAGTACTTC
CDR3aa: CASSPSGTAIYEQYF